This T cell receptor beta chain was captured by sequencing in a study of cytomegalovirus exposure and HLA in healthy donors. Findings and caveats of the study: Usually a TCR sequence was rare, but some public TCRs were found in many donors. A later analysis found first-cohort TCR clusters tended to co-occur in the 90 to 150 validation repertoires.

The J segment lost 6 bases and the V segment lost 3 bases, leaving 6 bases of the junction unmatched. The length of the CDR3 is 15 residues. CDR1 SEHNR and CDR2 FQNEAQ come from the germline V gene (reference sequence). Libraries were prepared by immunoSEQ multiplex PCR; TCRdb keeps only in-frame clonotypes and omits some of them. The sample lists approximately 82,000 clones, 90% to 95% seen once, with nearly 0.7% in the top ten. The validation cohort, a group of around 130 subjects, included the donors and was separate from the roughly 700-subject first cohort. Turning to this clone: The antigen remains undetermined.

The specimen sequenced was PBMCs. This TCR was recovered from a woman under 30 in good health and CMV-seronegative. The chain joins TRBV7-9 to TRBJ2-1; the match to TRBD1 covers 9 bases. This CDR3 is CASSFWTGESNEQFF. CDR3 coding DNA: TGTGCCAGCAGCTTCTGGACAGGGGAATCCAATGAGCAGTTCTTC.